The entry below describes one TCR beta chain. The sample comes from a study of T cell changes during pregnancy in multiple sclerosis. The CDR3 runs to 15 residues. The V gene lost 8 bases and the J gene lost 2 bases, with 19 bases spanning the gap. CDR1 and CDR2 (germline): SGHRS, YFSETQ. Some clones are missing from TCRdb's copy, which holds only in-frame ones; the method was immunoSEQ multiplex PCR. The sample shows 35,000 to 45,000 clones, approximately 91% of them seen only once. The TCR was taken from a female donor in good health, enrolled as a control in a pregnancy study. The sample was CD4+ T cells from peripheral blood mononuclear cells, taken after pregnancy. The gene calls are TRBV5-1 and TRBJ2-5; TRBD2 is a possible D gene (6 bases). CDR3 protein: CASGGYATVQETQYF. DNA of the CDR3: TGCGCCAGTGGGGGGTACGCGACAGTTCAAGAGACCCAGTACTTC.